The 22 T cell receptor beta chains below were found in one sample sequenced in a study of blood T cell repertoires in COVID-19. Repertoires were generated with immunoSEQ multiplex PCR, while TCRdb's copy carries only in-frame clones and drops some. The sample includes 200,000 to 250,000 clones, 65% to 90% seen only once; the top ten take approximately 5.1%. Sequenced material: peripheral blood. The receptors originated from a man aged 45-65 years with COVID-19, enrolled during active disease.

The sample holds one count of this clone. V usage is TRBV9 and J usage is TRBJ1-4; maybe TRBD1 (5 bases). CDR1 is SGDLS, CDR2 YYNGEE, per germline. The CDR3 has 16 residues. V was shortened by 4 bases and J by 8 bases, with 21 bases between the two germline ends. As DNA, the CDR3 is TGTGCCAGCAGCACACCCAGGGATAGGGCAGGCGAAAAACTGTTTTTT. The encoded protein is CASSTPRDRAGEKLFF. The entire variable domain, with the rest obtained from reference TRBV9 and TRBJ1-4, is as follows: DSGVTQTPKHLITATGQRVTLRCSPRSGDLSVYWYQQSLDQGLQFLIQYYNGEERAKGNILERFSAQQFPDLHSELNLSSLELGDSALYFCASSTPRDRAGEKLFFGSGTQLSVL.

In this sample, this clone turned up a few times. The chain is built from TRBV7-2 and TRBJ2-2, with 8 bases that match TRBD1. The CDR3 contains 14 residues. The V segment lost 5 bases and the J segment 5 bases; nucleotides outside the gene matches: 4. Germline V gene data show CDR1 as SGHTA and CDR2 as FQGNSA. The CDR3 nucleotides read TGTGCCAGCAGCCTCGGACAGGGTACCGGGGAGCTGTTTTTT. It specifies CASSLGQGTGELFF.

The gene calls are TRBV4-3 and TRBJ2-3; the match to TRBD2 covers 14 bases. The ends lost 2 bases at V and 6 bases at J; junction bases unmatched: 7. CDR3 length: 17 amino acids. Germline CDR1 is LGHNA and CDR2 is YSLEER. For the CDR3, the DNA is TGCGCCAGCAGCCAACACCGACTAGCGGGGGGGCAGGATACGCAGTATTTT. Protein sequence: CASSQHRLAGGQDTQYF.

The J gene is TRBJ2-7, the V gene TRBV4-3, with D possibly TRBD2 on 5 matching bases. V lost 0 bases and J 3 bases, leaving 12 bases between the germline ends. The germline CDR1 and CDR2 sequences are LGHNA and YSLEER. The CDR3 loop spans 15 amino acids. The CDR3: CASSQERTSNYEQYF. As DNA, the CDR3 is TGCGCCAGCAGCCAAGAAAGGACTTCTAACTACGAGCAGTACTTC.

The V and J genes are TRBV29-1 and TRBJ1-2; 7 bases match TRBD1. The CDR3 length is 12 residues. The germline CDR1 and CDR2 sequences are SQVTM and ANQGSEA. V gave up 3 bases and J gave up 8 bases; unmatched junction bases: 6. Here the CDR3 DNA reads TGCAGCGTTGAGACAGGGATAGGGGGCTACACCTTC. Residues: CSVETGIGGYTF.

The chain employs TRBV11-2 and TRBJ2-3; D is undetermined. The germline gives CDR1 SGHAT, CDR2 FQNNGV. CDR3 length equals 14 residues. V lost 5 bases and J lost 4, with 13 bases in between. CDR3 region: CASSRPFWPDTQYF. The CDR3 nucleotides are TGTGCCAGCAGCCGCCCTTTTTGGCCAGATACGCAGTATTTT.

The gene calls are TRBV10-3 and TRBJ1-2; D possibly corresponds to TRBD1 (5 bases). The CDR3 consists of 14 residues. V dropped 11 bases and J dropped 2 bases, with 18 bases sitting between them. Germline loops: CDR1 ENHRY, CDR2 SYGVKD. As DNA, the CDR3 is TGTGCCTCGGCACTTGACAGTGAGAACTATGGCTACACCTTC. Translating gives CASALDSENYGYTF.

CDR3 loop: CASGRGGLETQYF. CDR3 nucleotides: TGCGCCAGTGGGCGGGGGGGCTTGGAGACCCAGTACTTC. J is TRBJ2-5 and V is TRBV10-2, with 9 bases lining up with TRBD2. The CDR3 runs to 13 residues. Germline assignment: CDR1 WSHSY and CDR2 SAAADI. V shed 9 bases and J 5 bases; nucleotides not matched to a gene: 7.

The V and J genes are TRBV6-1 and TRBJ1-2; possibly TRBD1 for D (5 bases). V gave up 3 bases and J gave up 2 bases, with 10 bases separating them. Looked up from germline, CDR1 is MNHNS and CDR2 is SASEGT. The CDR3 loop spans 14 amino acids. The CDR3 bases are TGTGCCAGCAGTGACCTCACAGGAAACTATGGCTACACCTTC. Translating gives CASSDLTGNYGYTF.

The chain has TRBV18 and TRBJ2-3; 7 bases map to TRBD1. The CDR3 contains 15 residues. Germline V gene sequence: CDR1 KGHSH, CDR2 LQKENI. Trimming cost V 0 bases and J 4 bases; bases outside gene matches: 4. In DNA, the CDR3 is TGTGCCAGCTCACCACCAAACAGGGGAGCAGATACGCAGTATTTT. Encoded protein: CASSPPNRGADTQYF.

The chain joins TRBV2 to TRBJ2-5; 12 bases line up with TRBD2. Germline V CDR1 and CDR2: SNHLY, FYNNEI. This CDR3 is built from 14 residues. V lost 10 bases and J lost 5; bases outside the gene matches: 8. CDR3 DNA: TGTGCCATTGGACTAGCGGGGACGGGGGAGACCCAGTACTTC. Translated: CAIGLAGTGETQYF.

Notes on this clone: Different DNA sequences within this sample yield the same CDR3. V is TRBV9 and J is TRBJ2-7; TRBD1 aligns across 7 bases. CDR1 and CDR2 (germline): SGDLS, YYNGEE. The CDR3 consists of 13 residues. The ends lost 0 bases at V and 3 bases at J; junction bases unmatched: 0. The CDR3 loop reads CASSVGDSYEQYF. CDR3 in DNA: TGTGCCAGCAGCGTAGGGGACAGCTACGAGCAGTACTTC.

The CDR3 reads CASSIRTGSDYEQYF. The CDR3 DNA follows: TGCGCCAGCAGCATCCGCACAGGGAGCGATTACGAGCAGTACTTC. J is TRBJ2-7 and V is TRBV4-3, with D possibly TRBD1 on 6 matching bases. This CDR3 region has 15 residues. Trimming removed 5 bases from V and 4 bases from J, with 18 bases in between. Germline CDR1 and CDR2: LGHNA and YSLEER.

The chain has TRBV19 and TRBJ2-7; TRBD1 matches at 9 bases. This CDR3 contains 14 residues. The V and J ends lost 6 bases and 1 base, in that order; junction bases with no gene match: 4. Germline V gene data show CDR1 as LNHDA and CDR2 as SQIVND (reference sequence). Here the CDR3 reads CASSQQGASYEQYF. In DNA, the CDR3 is TGTGCCAGTAGCCAACAGGGGGCATCCTACGAGCAGTACTTC.

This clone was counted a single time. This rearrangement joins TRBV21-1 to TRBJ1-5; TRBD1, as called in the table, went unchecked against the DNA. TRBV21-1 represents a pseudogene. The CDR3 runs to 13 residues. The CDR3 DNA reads TGTGCCAGCACCCAGGGGGCTTATCAGCCCCAGCATTTT. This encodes CASTQGAYQPQHF.

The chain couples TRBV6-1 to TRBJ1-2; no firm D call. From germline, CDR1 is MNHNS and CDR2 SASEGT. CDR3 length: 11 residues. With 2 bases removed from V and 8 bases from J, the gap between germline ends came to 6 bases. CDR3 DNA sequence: TGTGCCAGCAGTGAACCGGGGGGCTACACCTTC. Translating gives CASSEPGGYTF.

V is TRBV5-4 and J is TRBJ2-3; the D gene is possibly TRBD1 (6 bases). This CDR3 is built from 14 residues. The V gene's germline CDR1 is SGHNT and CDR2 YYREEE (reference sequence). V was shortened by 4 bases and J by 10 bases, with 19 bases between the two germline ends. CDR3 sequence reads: CASSPDSLGGAQYF. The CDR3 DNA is TGTGCCAGCAGCCCGGACTCCCTAGGGGGTGCGCAGTATTTT.

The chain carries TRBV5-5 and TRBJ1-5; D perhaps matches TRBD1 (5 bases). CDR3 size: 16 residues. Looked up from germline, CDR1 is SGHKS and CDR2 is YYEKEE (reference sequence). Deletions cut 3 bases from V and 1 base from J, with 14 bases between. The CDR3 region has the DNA TGTGCCAGCAGCTCAGGAGGGACGCGAAGCAATCAGCCCCAGCATTTT. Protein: CASSSGGTRSNQPQHF.

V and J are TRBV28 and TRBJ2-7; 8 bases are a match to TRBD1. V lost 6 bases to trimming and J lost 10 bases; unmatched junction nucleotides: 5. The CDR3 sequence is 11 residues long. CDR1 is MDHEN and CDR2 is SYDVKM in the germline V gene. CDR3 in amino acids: CASSRDRQQYF. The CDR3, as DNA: TGTGCCAGCAGCCGGGACAGGCAACAGTACTTC.

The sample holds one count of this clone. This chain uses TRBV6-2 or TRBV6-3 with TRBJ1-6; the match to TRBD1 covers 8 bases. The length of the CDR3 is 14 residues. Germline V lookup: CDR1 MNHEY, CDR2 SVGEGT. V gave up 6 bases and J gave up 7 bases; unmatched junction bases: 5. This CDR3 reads CASSFTGGNSPLHF. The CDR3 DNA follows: TGTGCCAGCAGCTTTACAGGGGGAAATTCACCCCTCCACTTT.

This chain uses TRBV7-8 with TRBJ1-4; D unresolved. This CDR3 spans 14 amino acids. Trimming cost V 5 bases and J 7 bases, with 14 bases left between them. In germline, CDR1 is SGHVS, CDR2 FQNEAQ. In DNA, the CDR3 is TGTGCCAGCAGCCCTAGGCACCGAGGTGAAAAACTGTTTTTT. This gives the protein CASSPRHRGEKLFF. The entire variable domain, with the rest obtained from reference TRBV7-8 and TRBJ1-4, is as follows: GAGVSQSPRYKVAKRGQDVALRCDPISGHVSLFWYQQALGQGPEFLTYFQNEAQLDKSGLPSDRFFAERPEGSVSTLKIQRTQQEDSAVYLCASSPRHRGEKLFFGSGTQLSVL.

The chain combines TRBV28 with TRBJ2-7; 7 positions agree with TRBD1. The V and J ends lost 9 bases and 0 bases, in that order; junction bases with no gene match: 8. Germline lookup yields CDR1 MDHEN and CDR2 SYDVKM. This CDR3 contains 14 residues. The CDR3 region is CASLGTASSYEQYF. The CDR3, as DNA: TGTGCCAGTTTAGGGACAGCTTCCTCCTACGAGCAGTACTTC. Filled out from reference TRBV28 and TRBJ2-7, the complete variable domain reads DVKVTQSSRYLVKRTGEKVFLECVQDMDHENMFWYRQDPGLGLRLIYFSYDVKMKEKGDIPEGYSVSREKKERFSLILESASTNQTSMYLCASLGTASSYEQYFGPGTRLTVT.